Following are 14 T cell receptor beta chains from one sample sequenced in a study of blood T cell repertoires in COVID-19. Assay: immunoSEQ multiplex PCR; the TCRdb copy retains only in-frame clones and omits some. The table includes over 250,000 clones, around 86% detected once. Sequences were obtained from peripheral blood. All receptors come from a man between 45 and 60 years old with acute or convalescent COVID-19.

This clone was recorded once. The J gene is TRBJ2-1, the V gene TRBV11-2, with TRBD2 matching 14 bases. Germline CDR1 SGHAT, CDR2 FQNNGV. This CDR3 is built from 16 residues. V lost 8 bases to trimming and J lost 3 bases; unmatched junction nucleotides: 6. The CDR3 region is CASVGLAGGRYNEQFF. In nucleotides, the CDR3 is TGTGCCAGCGTCGGACTAGCGGGGGGCCGCTACAATGAGCAGTTCTTC.

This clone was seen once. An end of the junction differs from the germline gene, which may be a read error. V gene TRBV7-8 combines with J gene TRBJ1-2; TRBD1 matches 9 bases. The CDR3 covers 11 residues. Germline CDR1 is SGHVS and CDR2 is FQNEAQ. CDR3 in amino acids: CASSPLQGAIF. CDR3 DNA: TGTGCCAGCAGCCCTCTACAGGGGGCGATCTTC.

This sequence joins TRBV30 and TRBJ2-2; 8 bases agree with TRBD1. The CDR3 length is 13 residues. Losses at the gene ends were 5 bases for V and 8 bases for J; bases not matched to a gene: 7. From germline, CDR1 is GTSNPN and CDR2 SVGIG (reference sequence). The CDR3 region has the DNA TGTGCCTGGGCTGGACAGGGTATTGGGGAGCTGTTTTTT. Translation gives CAWAGQGIGELFF.

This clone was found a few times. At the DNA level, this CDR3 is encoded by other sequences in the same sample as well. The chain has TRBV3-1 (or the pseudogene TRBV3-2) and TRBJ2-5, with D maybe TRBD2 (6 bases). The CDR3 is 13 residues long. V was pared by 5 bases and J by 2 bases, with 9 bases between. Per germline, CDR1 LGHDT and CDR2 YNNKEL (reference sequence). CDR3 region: CASSVGGQETQYF. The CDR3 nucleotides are TGTGCCAGCAGCGTCGGGGGACAAGAGACCCAGTACTTC.

The CDR3 region has the DNA TGTGCCACCCAGAGACAGGCTAGCAATCAGCCCCAGCATTTT. Amino acids: CATQRQASNQPQHF. The chain uses TRBV6-5 and TRBJ1-5; D is possibly TRBD1 (6 bases). Per germline, CDR1 MNHEY and CDR2 SVGAGI. Trimming pared 10 bases from V and 0 bases from J, leaving 13 bases between. This CDR3 is built from 14 residues.

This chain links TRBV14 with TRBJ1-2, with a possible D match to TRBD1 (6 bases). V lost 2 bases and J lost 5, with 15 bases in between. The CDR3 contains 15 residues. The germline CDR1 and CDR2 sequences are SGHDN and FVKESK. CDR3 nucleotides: TGTGCCAGCAGCCAACGGACAGCTGGGCTTTATGGCTACACCTTC. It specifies CASSQRTAGLYGYTF.

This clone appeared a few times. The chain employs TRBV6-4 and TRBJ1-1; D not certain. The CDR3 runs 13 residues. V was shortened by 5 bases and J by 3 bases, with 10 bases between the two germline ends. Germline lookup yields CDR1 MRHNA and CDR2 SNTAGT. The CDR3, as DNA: TGTGCCAGCAGTATCTCGGCGGACACTGAAGCTTTCTTT. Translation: CASSISADTEAFF.

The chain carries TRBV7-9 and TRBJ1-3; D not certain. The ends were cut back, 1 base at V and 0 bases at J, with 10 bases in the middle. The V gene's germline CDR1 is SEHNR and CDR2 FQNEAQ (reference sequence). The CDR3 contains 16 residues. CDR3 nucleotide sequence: TGTGCCAGCAGCTTAGGAGGCCTAGCCTCTGGAAACACCATATATTTT. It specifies CASSLGGLASGNTIYF.

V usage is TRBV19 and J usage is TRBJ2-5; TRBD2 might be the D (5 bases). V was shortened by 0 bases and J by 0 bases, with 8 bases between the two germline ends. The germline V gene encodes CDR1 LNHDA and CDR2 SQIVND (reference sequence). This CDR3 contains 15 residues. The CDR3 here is CASSIEGGNQETQYF. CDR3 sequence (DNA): TGTGCCAGTAGTATAGAAGGAGGAAACCAAGAGACCCAGTACTTC. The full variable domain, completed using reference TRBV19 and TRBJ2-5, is DGGITQSPKYLFRKEGQNVTLSCEQNLNHDAMYWYRQDPGQGLRLIYYSQIVNDFQKGDIAEGYSVSREKKESFPLTVTSAQKNPTAFYLCASSIEGGNQETQYFGPGTRLLVL.

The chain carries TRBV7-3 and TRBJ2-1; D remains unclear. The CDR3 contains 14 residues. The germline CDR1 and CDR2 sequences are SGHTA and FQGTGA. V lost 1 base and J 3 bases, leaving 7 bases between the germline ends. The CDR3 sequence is CASSLKSGYNEQFF. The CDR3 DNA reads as TGTGCCAGCAGCTTAAAGTCCGGCTACAATGAGCAGTTCTTC.

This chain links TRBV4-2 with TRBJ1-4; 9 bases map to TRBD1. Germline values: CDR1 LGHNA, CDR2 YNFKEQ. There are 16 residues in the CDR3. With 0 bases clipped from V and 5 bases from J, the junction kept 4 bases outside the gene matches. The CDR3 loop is CASSQDPDRGNEKLFF. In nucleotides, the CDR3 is TGTGCCAGCAGCCAAGATCCCGACAGGGGGAATGAAAAACTGTTTTTT.

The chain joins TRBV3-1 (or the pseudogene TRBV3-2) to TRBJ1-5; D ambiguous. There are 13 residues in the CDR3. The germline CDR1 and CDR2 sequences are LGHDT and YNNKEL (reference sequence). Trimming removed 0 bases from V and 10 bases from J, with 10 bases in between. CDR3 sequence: CASSQDPQLPQHF. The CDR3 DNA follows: TGTGCCAGCAGCCAAGATCCCCAGTTACCCCAGCATTTT.

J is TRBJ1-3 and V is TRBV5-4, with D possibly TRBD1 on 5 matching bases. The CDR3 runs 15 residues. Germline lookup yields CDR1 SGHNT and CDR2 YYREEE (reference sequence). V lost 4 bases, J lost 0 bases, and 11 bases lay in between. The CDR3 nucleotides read TGTGCCAGCAGCCCCGGGGGGAACTCTGGAAACACCATATATTTT. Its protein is CASSPGGNSGNTIYF.

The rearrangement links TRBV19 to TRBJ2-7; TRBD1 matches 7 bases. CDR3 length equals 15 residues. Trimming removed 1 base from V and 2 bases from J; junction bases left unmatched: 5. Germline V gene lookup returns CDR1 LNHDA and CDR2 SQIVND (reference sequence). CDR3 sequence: CASSIVGDSPYEQYF. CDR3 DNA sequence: TGTGCCAGTAGTATAGTAGGGGACAGTCCCTACGAGCAGTACTTC.